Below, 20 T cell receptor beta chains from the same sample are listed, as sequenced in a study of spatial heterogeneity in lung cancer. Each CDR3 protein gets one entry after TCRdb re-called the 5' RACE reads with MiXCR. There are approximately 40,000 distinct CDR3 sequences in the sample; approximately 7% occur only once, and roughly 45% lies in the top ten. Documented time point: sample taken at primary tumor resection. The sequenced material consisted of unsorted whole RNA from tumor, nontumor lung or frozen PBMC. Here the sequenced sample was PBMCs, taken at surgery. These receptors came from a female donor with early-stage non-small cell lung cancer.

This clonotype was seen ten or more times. CDR3 bases: TGTGCCAGCATTCTGGGGACAGGGTTTAACTACGAGCAGTACTTC. Its protein product is CASILGTGFNYEQYF. The V and J genes are TRBV2 and TRBJ2-7; 9 bases agree with TRBD1. The J segment lost 3 bases and the V segment lost 7 bases, leaving 10 bases of the junction unmatched. The CDR3 is made up of 15 amino acids. The V gene's germline CDR1 is SNHLY and CDR2 FYNNEI.

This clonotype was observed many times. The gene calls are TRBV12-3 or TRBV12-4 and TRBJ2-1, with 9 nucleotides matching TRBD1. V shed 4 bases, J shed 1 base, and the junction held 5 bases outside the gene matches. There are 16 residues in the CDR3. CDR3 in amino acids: CASSSTGGRSYNEQFF. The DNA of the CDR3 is TGTGCCAGCAGTTCCACAGGGGGCAGGTCCTACAATGAGCAGTTCTTC.

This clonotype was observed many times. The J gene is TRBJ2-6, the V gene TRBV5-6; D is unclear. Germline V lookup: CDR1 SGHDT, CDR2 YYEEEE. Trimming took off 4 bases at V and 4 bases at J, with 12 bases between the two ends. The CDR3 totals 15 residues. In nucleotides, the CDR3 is TGTGCCAGCAGCCTTATTGCGTCGGGGGCCAACGTCCTGACTTTC. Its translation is CASSLIASGANVLTF.

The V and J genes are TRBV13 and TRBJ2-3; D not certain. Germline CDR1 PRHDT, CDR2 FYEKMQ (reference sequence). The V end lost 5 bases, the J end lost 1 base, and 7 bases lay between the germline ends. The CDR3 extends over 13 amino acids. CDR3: CASSNRGTDTQYF. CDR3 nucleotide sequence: TGTGCCAGCAGCAACCGGGGCACAGATACGCAGTATTTT.

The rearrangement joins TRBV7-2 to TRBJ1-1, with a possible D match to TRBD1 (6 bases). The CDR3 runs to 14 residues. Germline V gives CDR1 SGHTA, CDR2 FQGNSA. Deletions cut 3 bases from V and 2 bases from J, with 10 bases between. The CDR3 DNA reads TGTGCCAGCAGCTTCCGACAGGATAACACTGAAGCTTTCTTT. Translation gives CASSFRQDNTEAFF.

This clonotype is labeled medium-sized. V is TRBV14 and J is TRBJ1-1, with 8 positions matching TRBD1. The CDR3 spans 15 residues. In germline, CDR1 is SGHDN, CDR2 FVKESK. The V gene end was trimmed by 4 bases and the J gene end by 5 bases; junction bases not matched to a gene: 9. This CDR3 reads CASSPGGALGTEAFF. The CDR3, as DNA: TGTGCCAGCAGCCCAGGGGGCGCTTTGGGAACTGAAGCTTTCTTT.

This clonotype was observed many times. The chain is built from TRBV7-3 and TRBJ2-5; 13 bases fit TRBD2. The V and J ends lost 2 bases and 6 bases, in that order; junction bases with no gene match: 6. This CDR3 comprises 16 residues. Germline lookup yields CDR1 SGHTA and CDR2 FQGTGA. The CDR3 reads CASSLLPGLAGQTQYF. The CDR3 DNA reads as TGTGCCAGCAGCTTATTACCGGGACTAGCGGGGCAGACCCAGTACTTC.

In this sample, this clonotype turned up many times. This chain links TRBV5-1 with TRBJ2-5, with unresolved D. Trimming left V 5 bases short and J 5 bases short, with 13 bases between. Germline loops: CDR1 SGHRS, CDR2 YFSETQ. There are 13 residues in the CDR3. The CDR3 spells CASSTEDGETQYF. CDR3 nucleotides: TGCGCCAGCAGTACCGAAGACGGGGAGACCCAGTACTTC.

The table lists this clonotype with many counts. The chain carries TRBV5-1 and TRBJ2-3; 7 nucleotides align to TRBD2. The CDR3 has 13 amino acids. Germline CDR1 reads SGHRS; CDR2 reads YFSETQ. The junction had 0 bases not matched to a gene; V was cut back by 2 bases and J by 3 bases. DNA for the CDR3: TGCGCCAGCAGCTTCGGGGGGACAGATACGCAGTATTTT. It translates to CASSFGGTDTQYF.

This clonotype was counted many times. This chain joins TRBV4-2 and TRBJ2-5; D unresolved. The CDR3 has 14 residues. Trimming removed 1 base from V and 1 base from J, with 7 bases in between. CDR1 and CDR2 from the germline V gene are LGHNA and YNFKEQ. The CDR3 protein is CASSQGATQETQYF. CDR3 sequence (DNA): TGTGCCAGCAGCCAAGGAGCGACCCAAGAGACCCAGTACTTC.

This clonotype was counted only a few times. CDR3 residues: CASSPPGSIYPGTDGYTF. DNA for the CDR3: TGTGCCAGCTCACCACCGGGTAGTATATATCCAGGGACGGATGGCTACACCTTC. The chain uses TRBV18 and TRBJ1-2; weak D call: TRBD1 (5 bases). The V and J ends lost 0 bases and 6 bases respectively, with 23 bases between them. CDR1 KGHSH and CDR2 LQKENI come from the germline V gene. The CDR3 spans 18 residues. Using reference TRBV18 and TRBJ1-2 for the parts outside the CDR3, the full variable domain is NAGVMQNPRHLVRRRGQEARLRCSPMKGHSHVYWYRQLPEEGLKFMVYLQKENIIDESGMPKERFSAEFPKEGPSILRIQQVVRGDSAAYFCASSPPGSIYPGTDGYTFGSGTRLTVV.

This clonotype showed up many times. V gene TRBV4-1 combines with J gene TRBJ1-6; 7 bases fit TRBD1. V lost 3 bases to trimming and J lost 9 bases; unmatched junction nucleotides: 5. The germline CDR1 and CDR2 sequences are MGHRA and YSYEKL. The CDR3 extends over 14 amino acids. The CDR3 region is CASSHAGGGSPLHF. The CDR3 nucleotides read TGCGCCAGCAGCCACGCAGGGGGAGGTTCACCCCTCCACTTT.

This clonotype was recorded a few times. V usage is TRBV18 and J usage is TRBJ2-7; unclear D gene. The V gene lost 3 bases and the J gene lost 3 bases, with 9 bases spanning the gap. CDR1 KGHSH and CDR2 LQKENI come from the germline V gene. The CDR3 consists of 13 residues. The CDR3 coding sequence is TGTGCCAGCTCACCTGCGACCAGCTACGAGCAGTACTTC. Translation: CASSPATSYEQYF.

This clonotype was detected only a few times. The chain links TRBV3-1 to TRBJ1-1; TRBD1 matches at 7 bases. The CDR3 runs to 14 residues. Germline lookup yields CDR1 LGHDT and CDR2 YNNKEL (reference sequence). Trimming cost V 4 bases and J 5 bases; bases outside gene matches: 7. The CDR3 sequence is CASSRRQGSTEAFF. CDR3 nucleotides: TGTGCCAGCAGCCGCCGACAGGGAAGTACTGAAGCTTTCTTT. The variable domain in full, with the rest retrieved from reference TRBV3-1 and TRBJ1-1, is DTAVSQTPKYLVTQMGNDKSIKCEQNLGHDTMYWYKQDSKKFLKIMFSYNNKELIINETVPNRFSPKSPDKAHLNLHINSLELGDSAVYFCASSRRQGSTEAFFGQGTRLTVV.

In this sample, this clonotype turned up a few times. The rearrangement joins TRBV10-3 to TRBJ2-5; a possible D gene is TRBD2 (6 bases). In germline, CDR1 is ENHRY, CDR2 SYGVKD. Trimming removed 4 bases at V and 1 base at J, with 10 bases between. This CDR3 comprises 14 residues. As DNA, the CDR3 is TGTGCCATCAGTGCCGGGGGACGCCAAGAGACCCAGTACTTC. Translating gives CAISAGGRQETQYF.

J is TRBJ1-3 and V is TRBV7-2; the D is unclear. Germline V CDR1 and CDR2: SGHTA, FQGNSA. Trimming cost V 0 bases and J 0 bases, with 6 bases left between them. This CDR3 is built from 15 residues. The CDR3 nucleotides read TGTGCCAGCAGCTTAGCCCGGAGCTCTGGAAACACCATATATTTT. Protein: CASSLARSSGNTIYF.

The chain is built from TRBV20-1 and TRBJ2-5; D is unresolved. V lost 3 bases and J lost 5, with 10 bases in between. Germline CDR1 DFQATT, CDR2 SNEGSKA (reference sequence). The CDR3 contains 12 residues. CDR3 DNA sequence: TGCAGTGCTAGGGCGAATGAGGAGACCCAGTACTTC. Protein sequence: CSARANEETQYF.

The CDR3: CASSQTSGAYNEQFF. For the CDR3, the DNA is TGTGCCAGCAGCCAGACTAGCGGGGCCTACAATGAGCAGTTCTTC. V and J are TRBV11-3 and TRBJ2-1, with TRBD2 matching over 11 bases. This CDR3 comprises 15 residues. Trimming cost V 5 bases and J 2 bases; bases outside gene matches: 2. Germline values: CDR1 SGHNT, CDR2 YENEEA.

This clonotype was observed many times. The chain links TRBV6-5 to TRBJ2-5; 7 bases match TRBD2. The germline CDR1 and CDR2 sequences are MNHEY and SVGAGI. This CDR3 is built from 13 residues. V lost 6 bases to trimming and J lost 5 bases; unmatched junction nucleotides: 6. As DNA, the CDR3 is TGTGCCAGCAGACTACCCGGGGGGGAGACCCAGTACTTC. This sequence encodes CASRLPGGETQYF.

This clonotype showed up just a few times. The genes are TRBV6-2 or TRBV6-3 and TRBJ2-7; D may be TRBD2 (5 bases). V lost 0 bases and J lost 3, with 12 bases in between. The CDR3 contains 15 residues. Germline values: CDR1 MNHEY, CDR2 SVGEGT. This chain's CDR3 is CASSYSGRTGYEQYF. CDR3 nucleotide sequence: TGTGCCAGCAGTTACTCAGGACGGACTGGCTACGAGCAGTACTTC.